What follows are 8 T cell receptor beta chains derived from one specimen sequenced in a study of blood T cell repertoires in COVID-19. Profiling relied on immunoSEQ multiplex PCR, and the TCRdb table lists in-frame clones only, not all of them. The sample carries roughly 200,000 clones, about 85% recorded once. Specimen: peripheral blood. The receptor source for this set is a human donor in a cohort sampled during active COVID-19.

The V and J genes are TRBV9 and TRBJ2-4, with D maybe TRBD2 (6 bases). The germline gives CDR1 SGDLS, CDR2 YYNGEE. V lost 3 bases and J lost 7, with 17 bases in between. The CDR3 loop spans 15 amino acids. This chain's CDR3 is CASSAPRRGRNIQYF. The CDR3 coding sequence is TGTGCCAGCAGCGCCCCCAGGAGGGGAAGGAACATTCAGTACTTC.

This clone was observed once. This rearrangement joins TRBV29-1 to TRBJ2-3; D is possibly TRBD2 (6 bases). Germline V gene lookup returns CDR1 SQVTM and CDR2 ANQGSEA. V shed 7 bases and J shed 2 bases, with 13 bases lying between them. The CDR3 is made up of 13 amino acids. The CDR3 nucleotides are TGCAGCGGAAGGGACTTCCACACAGATACGCAGTATTTT. Protein: CSGRDFHTDTQYF.

This clone appeared once. The chain uses TRBV28 and TRBJ2-7; D is possibly TRBD2 (6 bases). Germline CDR1 MDHEN, CDR2 SYDVKM. Trimming stripped 2 bases from V and 7 bases from J, with 9 bases between. The CDR3 has 12 amino acids. Here the CDR3 DNA reads TGTGCCAGCAGTTTAGCGGGGTGGGAGCAGTACTTC. Translation: CASSLAGWEQYF.

The chain couples TRBV9 to TRBJ2-2; possibly TRBD2 for D (6 bases). From germline, CDR1 is SGDLS and CDR2 YYNGEE. V dropped 0 bases and J dropped 0 bases, with 6 bases sitting between them. The CDR3 consists of 15 residues. Here the CDR3 DNA reads TGTGCCAGCAGCGTAGCGGGAGCGAACACCGGGGAGCTGTTTTTT. Translation gives CASSVAGANTGELFF.

The chain joins TRBV7-7 to TRBJ2-5, with 10 bases fitting TRBD2. The CDR3 has 16 residues. V dropped 5 bases and J dropped 2; count of bases not matched to a gene: 8. Germline CDR1 reads SSHAT; CDR2 reads FNYEAQ (reference sequence). The CDR3 region has the DNA TGTGCCAGCAGCGAGGGGCTAGCGGGAGTTCAAGAGACCCAGTACTTC. This gives the protein CASSEGLAGVQETQYF.

The table lists this clone with a few counts. The chain links TRBV20-1 to TRBJ1-6; TRBD1 matches at 7 bases. V dropped 3 bases and J dropped 10; count of bases not matched to a gene: 9. Germline CDR1 reads DFQATT; CDR2 reads SNEGSKA (reference sequence). This CDR3 comprises 14 residues. CDR3 sequence: CSASLGTVRSPLHF. The CDR3 nucleotides are TGCAGTGCTAGTCTGGGGACAGTGAGATCACCCCTCCACTTT.

The V call is TRBV7-2, the J call TRBJ2-7; TRBD2 is a possible D gene (5 bases). Deletions cut 5 bases from V and 3 bases from J, with 8 bases between. The length of the CDR3 is 12 residues. Germline V gene lookup returns CDR1 SGHTA and CDR2 FQGNSA. CDR3 residues: CASSRTRYEQYF. CDR3 bases: TGTGCCAGCAGCAGGACTCGCTACGAGCAGTACTTC.

CDR3 amino acids: CASSSTVLSPSTDTQYF. DNA of the CDR3: TGTGCCAGCAGCTCCACGGTCCTCTCCCCCAGCACAGATACGCAGTATTTT. The V and J genes are TRBV7-8 and TRBJ2-3, with D uncertain. Germline assignment: CDR1 SGHVS and CDR2 FQNEAQ. V was trimmed by 4 bases and J by 0 bases, leaving 17 bases between them. This CDR3 region has 17 residues.